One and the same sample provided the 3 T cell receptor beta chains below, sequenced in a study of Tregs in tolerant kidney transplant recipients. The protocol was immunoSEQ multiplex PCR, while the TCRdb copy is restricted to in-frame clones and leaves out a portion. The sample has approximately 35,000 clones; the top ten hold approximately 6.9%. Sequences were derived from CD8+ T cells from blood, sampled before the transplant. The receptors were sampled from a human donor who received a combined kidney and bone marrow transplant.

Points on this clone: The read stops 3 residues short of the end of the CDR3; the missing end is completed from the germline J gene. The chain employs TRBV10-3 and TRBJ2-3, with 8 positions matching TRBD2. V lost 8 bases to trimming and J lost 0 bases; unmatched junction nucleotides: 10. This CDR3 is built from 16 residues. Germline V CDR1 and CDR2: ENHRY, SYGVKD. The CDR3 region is CAIQPIPSGSTDTQYF. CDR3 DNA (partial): TGTGCCATCCAACCCATACCTAGCGGGAGCACAGATACG.

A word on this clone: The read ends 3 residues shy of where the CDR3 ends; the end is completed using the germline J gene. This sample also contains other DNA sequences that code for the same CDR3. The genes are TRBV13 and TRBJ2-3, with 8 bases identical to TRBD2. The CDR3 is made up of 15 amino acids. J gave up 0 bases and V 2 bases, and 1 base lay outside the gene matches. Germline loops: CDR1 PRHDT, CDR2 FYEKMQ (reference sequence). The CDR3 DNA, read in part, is TGTGCCAGCAGCTTATTAGCGGGGAGCACAGATACG. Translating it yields CASSLLAGSTDT. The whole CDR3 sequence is CASSLLAGSTDTQYF.

CDR3 bases read: TGTGCCAGCAGCTTAGTGGGCAGCGGGGGACCAGATACG. The encoded protein is CASSLVGSGGPDT. In full, the CDR3 is CASSLVGSGGPDTQYF. The chain recombines TRBV7-8 with TRBJ2-3; 8 nucleotides match TRBD2. The CDR3 goes on 3 residues after the read ends, and that part is filled in from the germline J gene. The germline CDR1 and CDR2 sequences are SGHVS and FQNEAQ. The CDR3 has 16 amino acids. Losses at the gene ends were 1 base for V and 4 bases for J; bases not matched to a gene: 7. Looking up the rest from reference TRBV7-8 and TRBJ2-3 gives the full variable domain: GAGVSQSPRYKVAKRGQDVALRCDPISGHVSLFWYQQALGQGPEFLTYFQNEAQLDKSGLPSDRFFAERPEGSVSTLKIQRTQQEDSAVYLCASSLVGSGGPDTQYFGPGTRLTVL.